This entry lists 18 T cell receptor beta chains sequenced from one sample in a study of cytomegalovirus exposure and HLA in healthy donors. Only in-frame clones appear in the TCRdb table, and some are missing; sequencing was by immunoSEQ multiplex PCR. The table has some 120,000 clones, approximately 91% seen once. The sample taken for sequencing was PBMCs. Receptors originate from a man under 40 in good health and CMV-seronegative.

This rearrangement joins TRBV30 to TRBJ1-1; tentatively, D is TRBD1 (6 bases). CDR1 and CDR2 from the germline V gene are GTSNPN and SVGIG (reference sequence). The CDR3 spans 11 residues. V dropped 5 bases and J dropped 8 bases, with 12 bases sitting between them. This chain's CDR3 is CAWALGQEAFF. The DNA for the CDR3 is TGTGCCTGGGCACTCGGACAGGAAGCTTTCTTT.

V usage is TRBV5-6 and J usage is TRBJ2-7, with TRBD2 as a possible D gene (7 bases). The V end lost 0 bases, the J end lost 1 base, and 17 bases lay between the germline ends. The CDR3 sequence is 17 residues long. Looked up from germline, CDR1 is SGHDT and CDR2 is YYEEEE. Here the CDR3 reads CASSLGLRGASSYEQYF. CDR3 coding DNA: TGTGCCAGCAGCTTGGGACTCCGGGGGGCGAGTTCCTACGAGCAGTACTTC.

V and J are TRBV7-9 and TRBJ2-4; D remains unclear. The CDR3 spans 16 residues. V dropped 5 bases and J dropped 1 base, with 15 bases sitting between them. Germline V gene data show CDR1 as SEHNR and CDR2 as FQNEAQ (reference sequence). CDR3 in amino acids: CASSRLVPGAKNIQYF. In DNA, the CDR3 is TGTGCCAGCAGCAGACTCGTCCCTGGGGCCAAAAACATTCAGTACTTC.

The chain uses TRBV29-1 and TRBJ1-1; no clear D. V was trimmed by 4 bases and J by 1 base, leaving 7 bases between them. CDR3 length: 12 residues. CDR1 and CDR2 (germline): SQVTM, ANQGSEA. This CDR3 is CSVVRGNTEAFF. In DNA form, the CDR3 reads TGCAGCGTTGTACGGGGGAACACTGAAGCTTTCTTT.

The chain uses TRBV2 and TRBJ2-3, with 12 bases fitting TRBD2. With 4 bases clipped from V and 6 bases from J, the junction kept 14 bases outside the gene matches. In germline, CDR1 is SNHLY, CDR2 FYNNEI. This CDR3 has 18 amino acids. Here the CDR3 DNA reads TGTGCCAGCAGTGTTGAGACTAGCGGGAGAGGTTCGCTGGATACGCAGTATTTT. As protein: CASSVETSGRGSLDTQYF.

This clone has just one count. The chain uses TRBV23-1 and TRBJ2-1, with 14 positions matching TRBD2. TRBV23-1 counts as an open reading frame of uncertain function. The CDR3 runs 16 residues. V dropped 0 bases and J dropped 10; count of bases not matched to a gene: 5. CDR3 sequence (DNA): TGCGCCAGCAGTCAATCGGGACTAGCGGGAGAGGAGGAGCAGTTCTTC. Translated: CASSQSGLAGEEEQFF.

This chain uses TRBV19 with TRBJ2-3, with 12 bases matching TRBD2. In germline, CDR1 is LNHDA, CDR2 SQIVND (reference sequence). The J segment lost 5 bases and the V segment lost 4 bases, leaving 7 bases of the junction unmatched. CDR3 size: 16 residues. For the CDR3, the DNA is TGTGCCAGTAGTAACCTAGCGGGAGGGGGTAGAGATACGCAGTATTTT. It is translated as CASSNLAGGGRDTQYF.

This chain connects TRBV18 to TRBJ1-2; TRBD1 aligns across 9 bases. Germline CDR1 is KGHSH and CDR2 is LQKENI. The CDR3 sequence is 16 residues long. Trimming removed 0 bases from V and 2 bases from J; junction bases left unmatched: 4. CDR3 nucleotide sequence: TGTGCCAGCTCACCACCGGGGGACAGGGCAAACTATGGCTACACCTTC. Protein product: CASSPPGDRANYGYTF. Combining the CDR3 with reference TRBV18 and TRBJ1-2 gives the whole variable domain NAGVMQNPRHLVRRRGQEARLRCSPMKGHSHVYWYRQLPEEGLKFMVYLQKENIIDESGMPKERFSAEFPKEGPSILRIQQVVRGDSAAYFCASSPPGDRANYGYTFGSGTRLTVV.

This CDR3 is CASSLRGGNNEQFF. Written as DNA, the CDR3 is TGTGCCAGCAGCTTAAGGGGCGGTAACAATGAGCAGTTCTTC. V usage is TRBV7-2 and J usage is TRBJ2-1; D may be TRBD1 (5 bases). The V and J ends lost 2 bases and 5 bases respectively, with 10 bases between them. The CDR3 has 14 residues. Germline assignment: CDR1 SGHTA and CDR2 FQGNSA.

The J gene is TRBJ2-2, the V gene TRBV1; the table's TRBD1 call for D was not verified on the DNA. TRBV1 is a recognized pseudogene. The CDR3 loop spans 18 amino acids. DNA for the CDR3: TGCACCAGCAGCCAAAACCCCGACAGTTCCATTAATCCCGGGGAGCTGTTTTTT. Protein: CTSSQNPDSSINPGELFF.

The chain employs TRBV7-3 and TRBJ2-7; D ambiguous. Germline loops: CDR1 SGHTA, CDR2 FQGTGA. Between the trimmed V and J ends, which lost 5 bases and 4 bases, there was a span of 12 bases. The CDR3 runs 13 residues. The CDR3 nucleotides are TGTGCCAGCAGCCCGTCCTCGGGTTACGAGCAGTACTTC. Encoded protein: CASSPSSGYEQYF.

The V and J genes are TRBV29-1 and TRBJ1-3, with 7 nucleotides matching TRBD1. V shed 7 bases, J shed 11 bases, and the junction held 8 bases outside the gene matches. The CDR3 loop spans 11 amino acids. CDR1 and CDR2 from the germline V gene are SQVTM and ANQGSEA. The CDR3 region is CSGGQVGAIYF. The CDR3 DNA reads TGCAGCGGCGGACAGGTTGGAGCCATATATTTT.

This chain joins TRBV1 and TRBJ1-4. TRBV1 is an annotated pseudogene. This CDR3 comprises 11 residues. The DNA for the CDR3 is TGCACCAGCAGCCAAGAAGAGGAACTGTTTTTT. The encoded protein is CTSSQEEELFF.

The chain joins TRBV7-8 to TRBJ2-6; TRBD2 agrees at 12 bases. Germline V lookup: CDR1 SGHVS, CDR2 FQNEAQ. This CDR3 comprises 19 residues. V shed 5 bases, J shed 0 bases, and the junction held 8 bases outside the gene matches. CDR3 amino acids: CASSPRGLAGSSGANVLTF. As DNA, the CDR3 is TGTGCCAGCAGCCCGAGAGGACTAGCGGGGAGCTCTGGGGCCAACGTCCTGACTTTC.

The chain links TRBV18 to TRBJ1-1; unclear D gene. With 3 bases removed from V and 0 bases from J, the gap between germline ends came to 11 bases. The CDR3 totals 15 residues. The germline CDR1 and CDR2 sequences are KGHSH and LQKENI. CDR3 loop: CASSPPQVMNTEAFF. In DNA, the CDR3 is TGTGCCAGCTCACCCCCTCAGGTTATGAACACTGAAGCTTTCTTT.

This chain links TRBV7-9 with TRBJ2-7; 9 bases are shared with TRBD1. CDR3 length equals 15 residues. Per the germline V gene, CDR1 is SEHNR and CDR2 is FQNEAQ (reference sequence). V shed 4 bases and J 2 bases; nucleotides not matched to a gene: 6. DNA of the CDR3: TGTGCCAGCAGCTACCGGGACAGGGATACCTACGAGCAGTACTTC. It translates to CASSYRDRDTYEQYF.

This rearrangement joins TRBV6-5 to TRBJ2-1; 10 positions agree with TRBD1. The V gene's germline CDR1 is MNHEY and CDR2 SVGAGI. This CDR3 has 15 residues. With V trimmed by 4 bases and J by 7 bases, 7 bases remained unmatched. The CDR3 nucleotides read TGTGCCAGCAGTTCCGGGACAGGGGTACGGAATGAGCAGTTCTTC. It codes for CASSSGTGVRNEQFF.

The sample holds one count of this clone. The CDR3, as DNA: TGTGCCAGCAGCTTAAGAGCGGGAGTGGGCGAAGCTTTCTTT. Translated: CASSLRAGVGEAFF. This chain links TRBV7-9 with TRBJ1-1, with no clear D. CDR1 SEHNR and CDR2 FQNEAQ come from the germline V gene (reference sequence). The CDR3 consists of 14 residues. Deletions cut 2 bases from V and 8 bases from J, with 15 bases between.